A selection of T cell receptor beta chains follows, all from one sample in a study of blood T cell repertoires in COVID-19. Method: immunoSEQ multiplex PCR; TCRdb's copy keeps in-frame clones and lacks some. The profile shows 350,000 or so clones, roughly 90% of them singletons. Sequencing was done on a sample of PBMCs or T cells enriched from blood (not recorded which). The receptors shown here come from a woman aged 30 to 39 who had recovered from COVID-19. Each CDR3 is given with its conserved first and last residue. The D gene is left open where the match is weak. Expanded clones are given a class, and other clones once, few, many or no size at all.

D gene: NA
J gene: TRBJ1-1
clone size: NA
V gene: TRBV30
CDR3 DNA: TGTGCCTGGAGTGAAAACAGCAGGGCAAATGAAGCTTTCTTT
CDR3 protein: CAWSENSRANEAFF

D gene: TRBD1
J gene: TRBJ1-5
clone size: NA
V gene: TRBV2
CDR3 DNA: TGTGCCACCGAGATGGGACAGGGCCTTAATCAGCCCCAGCATTTT
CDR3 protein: CATEMGQGLNQPQHF

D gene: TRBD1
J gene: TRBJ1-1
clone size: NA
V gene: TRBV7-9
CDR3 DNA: TGTGCCAGCAGCCCCGGACAGGGGGGGATGAAGAGTTCTTTCTTT
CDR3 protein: CASSPGQGGMKSSFF

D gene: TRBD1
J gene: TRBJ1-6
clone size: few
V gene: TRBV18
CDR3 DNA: TGTGCCAGCTCTGAGACAGGGGCCTCCTATAATTCACCCCTCCACTTT
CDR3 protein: CASSETGASYNSPLHF

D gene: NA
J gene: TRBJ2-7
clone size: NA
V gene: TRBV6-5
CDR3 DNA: TGTGCCAGCAGTTACTCCCACAGGAATGGCGAGCAGTACTTC
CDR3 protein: CASSYSHRNGEQYF

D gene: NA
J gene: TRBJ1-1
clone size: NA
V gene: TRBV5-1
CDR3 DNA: TGCGCCAGCAGCGCAGCAGGGGTGATGAACACTGAAGCTTTCTTT
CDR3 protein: CASSAAGVMNTEAFF

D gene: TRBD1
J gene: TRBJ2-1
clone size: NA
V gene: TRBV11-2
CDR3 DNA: TGTGCCAGCAGCTTCCGGGACAGGCAGTTCTTC
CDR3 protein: CASSFRDRQFF

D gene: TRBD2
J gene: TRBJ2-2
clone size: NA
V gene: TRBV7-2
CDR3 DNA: TGTGCAGGCTGGCGGGGGGGGAACACCGGGGAGCTGTTTTTT
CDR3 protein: CAGWRGGNTGELFF

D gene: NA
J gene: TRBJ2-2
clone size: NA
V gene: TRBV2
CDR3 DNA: TGTGCCAGCAGTGAATATGCCGGGGAGCTGTTTTTT
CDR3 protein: CASSEYAGELFF

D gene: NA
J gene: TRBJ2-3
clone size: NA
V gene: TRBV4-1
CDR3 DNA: TGCGCCAGCAGCCAAGAGGAAGCAGCCCTCGGAGGGGATACGCAGTATTTT
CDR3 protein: CASSQEEAALGGDTQYF

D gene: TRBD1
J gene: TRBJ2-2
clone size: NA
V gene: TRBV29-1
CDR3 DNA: TGCAGCGTTGGATCTCCGGACAGGGCAGATGCCGGGGAGCTGTTTTTT
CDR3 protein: CSVGSPDRADAGELFF

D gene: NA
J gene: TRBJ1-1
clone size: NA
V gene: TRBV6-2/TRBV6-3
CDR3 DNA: TGTGCCAGCAGTTTAAGGGGGGGTAGGACTGAAGCTTTCTTT
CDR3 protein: CASSLRGGRTEAFF

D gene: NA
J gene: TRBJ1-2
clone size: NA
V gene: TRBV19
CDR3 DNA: TGTGCCAGTAGTACCACAGGCGTTAATAACTATGGCTACACCTTC
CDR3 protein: CASSTTGVNNYGYTF

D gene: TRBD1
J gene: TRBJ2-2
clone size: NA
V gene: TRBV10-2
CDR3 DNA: TGCGCCAGCTGGATGGACAGGGGGCCGGGGGACACCGGGGAGCTGTTTTTT
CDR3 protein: CASWMDRGPGDTGELFF

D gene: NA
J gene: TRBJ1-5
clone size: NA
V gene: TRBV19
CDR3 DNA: TGTGCCAGTAGTCCTCAACAGGGTAATCAGCCCCAGCATTTT
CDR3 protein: CASSPQQGNQPQHF

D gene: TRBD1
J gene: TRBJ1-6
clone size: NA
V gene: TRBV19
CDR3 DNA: TGTGCCAGTAGTCCCTTGACAGGGGGGGTCTCGAATTCACCCCTCCACTTT
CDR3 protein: CASSPLTGGVSNSPLHF

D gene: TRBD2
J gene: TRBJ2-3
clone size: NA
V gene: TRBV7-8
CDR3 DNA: TGTGCCAGCAGCTTGGGAGGGACTAGCGGGGATACGCAGTATTTT
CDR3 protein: CASSLGGTSGDTQYF

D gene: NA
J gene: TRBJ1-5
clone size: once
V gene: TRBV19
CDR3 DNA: TGTGCCAGTCGGGCTTTTGGGGGCGATCAGCCCCAGCATTTT
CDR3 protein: CASRAFGGDQPQHF

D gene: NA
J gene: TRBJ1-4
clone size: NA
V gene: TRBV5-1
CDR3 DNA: TGCGCCAGCAGCCCCAGACAGGCTGATTGGACTAATGAAAAACTGTTTTTT
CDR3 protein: CASSPRQADWTNEKLFF

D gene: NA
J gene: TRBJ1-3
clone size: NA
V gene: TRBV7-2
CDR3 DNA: TGTGCCAGCAGCCCGGACGGGGGGGCGAGTGGAAACACCATATATTTT
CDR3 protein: CASSPDGGASGNTIYF

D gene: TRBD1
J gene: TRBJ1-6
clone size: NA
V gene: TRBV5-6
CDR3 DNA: TGTGCCAGCAGCTTGTCACAGGGGTTGTCACCCCTCCACTTT
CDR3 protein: CASSLSQGLSPLHF

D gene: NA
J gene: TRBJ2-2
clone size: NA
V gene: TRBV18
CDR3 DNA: TGTGCCAGCTCACCCCAGGGGCTTCCCGGGGAGCTGTTTTTT
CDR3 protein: CASSPQGLPGELFF

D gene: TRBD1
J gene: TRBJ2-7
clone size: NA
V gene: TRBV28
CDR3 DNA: TGTGCCAGCAGTTCCCCGACAGGGTTCTACGAGCAGTACTTC
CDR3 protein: CASSSPTGFYEQYF

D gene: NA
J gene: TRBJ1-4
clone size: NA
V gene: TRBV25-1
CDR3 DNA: TGTGCCAGCAGTGAACCCCGGGGGGTAGGAGAAAAACTGTTTTTT
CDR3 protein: CASSEPRGVGEKLFF

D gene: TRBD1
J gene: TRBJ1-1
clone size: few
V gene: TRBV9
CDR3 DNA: TGTGCCAGCAGCACCCGACAGGGAGGTTTCACTGAAGCTTTCTTT
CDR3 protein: CASSTRQGGFTEAFF

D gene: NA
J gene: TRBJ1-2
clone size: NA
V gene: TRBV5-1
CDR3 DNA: TGCGCCAGCAGCTTATCACAAGGGACAAGATATGGCTACACCTTC
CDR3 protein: CASSLSQGTRYGYTF

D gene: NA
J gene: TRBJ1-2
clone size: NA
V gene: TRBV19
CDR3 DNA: TGTGCCAGTAGTATTTATGGGAGGACCTATGGCTACACCTTC
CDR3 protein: CASSIYGRTYGYTF

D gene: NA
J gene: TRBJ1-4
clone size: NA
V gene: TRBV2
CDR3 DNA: TGTGCCAGCAGTGGGGAGGGGCGTTCAACTAATGAAAAACTGTTTTTT
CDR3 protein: CASSGEGRSTNEKLFF

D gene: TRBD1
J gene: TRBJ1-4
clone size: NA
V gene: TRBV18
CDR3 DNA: TGTGCCAGCTCACTTTCTTCGACAGGGACTAATGAAAAACTGTTTTTT
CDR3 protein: CASSLSSTGTNEKLFF

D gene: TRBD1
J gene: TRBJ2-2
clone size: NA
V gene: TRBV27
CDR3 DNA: TGTGCCAGCAGTGAGGGGGCTACCTTCACCGGGGAGCTGTTTTTT
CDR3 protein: CASSEGATFTGELFF

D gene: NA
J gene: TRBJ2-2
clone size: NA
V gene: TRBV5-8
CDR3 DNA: TGTGCCAGCAGCTTGTTCCGGGGGGCGGACACCGGGGAGCTGTTTTTT
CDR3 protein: CASSLFRGADTGELFF

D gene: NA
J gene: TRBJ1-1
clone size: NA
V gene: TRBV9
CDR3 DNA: TGTGCCAGCAGCGTAGGAGGAACTGAAGCTTTCTTT
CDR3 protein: CASSVGGTEAFF

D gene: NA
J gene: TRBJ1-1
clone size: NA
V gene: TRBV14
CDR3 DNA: TGTGCCAGCAGCCAAAAACAGGGTGCTTGGAACACTGAAGCTTTCTTT
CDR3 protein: CASSQKQGAWNTEAFF

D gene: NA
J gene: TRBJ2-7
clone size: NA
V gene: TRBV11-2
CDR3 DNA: TGTGCCAGCAGGCAGGGTTTCTACGAGCAGTACTTC
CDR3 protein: CASRQGFYEQYF